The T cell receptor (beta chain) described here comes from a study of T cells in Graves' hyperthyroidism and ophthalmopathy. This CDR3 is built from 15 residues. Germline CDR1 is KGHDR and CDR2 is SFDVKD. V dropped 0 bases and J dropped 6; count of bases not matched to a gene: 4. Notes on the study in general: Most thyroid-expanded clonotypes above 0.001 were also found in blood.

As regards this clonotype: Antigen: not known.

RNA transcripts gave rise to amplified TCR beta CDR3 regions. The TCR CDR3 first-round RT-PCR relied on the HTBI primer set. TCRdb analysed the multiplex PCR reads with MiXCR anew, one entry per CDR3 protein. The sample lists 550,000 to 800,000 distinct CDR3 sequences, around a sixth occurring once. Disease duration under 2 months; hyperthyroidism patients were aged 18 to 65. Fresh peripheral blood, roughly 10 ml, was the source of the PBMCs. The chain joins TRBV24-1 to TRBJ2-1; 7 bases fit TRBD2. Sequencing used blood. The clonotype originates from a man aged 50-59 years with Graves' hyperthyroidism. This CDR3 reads CATSDLTTGGNEQFF. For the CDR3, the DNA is TGTGCCACCAGTGATTTGACAACGGGAGGCAATGAGCAGTTCTTC.